The T cell receptor beta chain described here comes from a study of beta chain features in type 1 diabetes. Study at large: All samples together contributed 107,917,701 sorted cells for examination.

Points from the study as a whole: When Type 1 diabetes patients were examined, their TCRB CDR3s proved moderately but significantly shorter in all four CD4+ subsets.

The entirety of the isolated RNA underwent reverse transcription, so expressed TCRB transcripts were sequenced. Here immunoSEQ multiplex PCR was the method, and the copy in TCRdb shows in-frame clones only, minus some. The top ten clones hold 0.5% to 0.75% of a sample with about 180,000 clones, about 13% of them seen once. Concerning this clone itself: The antigen is not known.

The CDR3 is 14 residues long. Germline values: CDR1 MNHEY, CDR2 SVGAGI. With 7 bases clipped from V and 3 bases from J, the junction kept 6 bases outside the gene matches. The gene calls are TRBV6-5 and TRBJ2-5, with TRBD2 identical over 9 bases. The source of this sequence is a woman in her late teens or twenties in good health. What was sequenced was central memory CD4+ T cells from blood. The CDR3 here is CASTAGLAKETQYF. The CDR3 DNA reads as TGTGCCAGCACCGCCGGACTAGCGAAAGAGACCCAGTACTTC.